This TCR beta chain was identified during a study of STAT5B mutations in CD4+ large granular lymphocyte leukemia. The study's findings and limits: 8/27 top patient clones versus 2/35 control clones were TRBV06-family.

Per the study methods: Productive clonotypes were detectable down to 2.59 x 10-5 frequency. Sequencing was performed with immunoSEQ multiplex PCR; in TCRdb, only in-frame clones are kept and a portion is missing. Clonal size and the V and J genes are those of that table, whereas D and trimming came from the DNA. The sample records about 34,000 clones, over 65% being singletons. Comments on this clone: The antigen is not known.

Trimming took off 1 base at V and 3 bases at J, with 8 bases between the two ends. The germline V gene has CDR1 SGHDT and CDR2 YYEEEE. The CDR3 has 14 amino acids. Specimen: CD4+ T cells from blood buffy coats. The clonotype was recovered from a human donor in good health. This sequence joins TRBV5-6 and TRBJ2-1, with D uncertain. Here the CDR3 reads CASSLYQIYNEQFF. CDR3 bases: TGTGCCAGCAGCTTGTATCAGATCTACAATGAGCAGTTCTTC.